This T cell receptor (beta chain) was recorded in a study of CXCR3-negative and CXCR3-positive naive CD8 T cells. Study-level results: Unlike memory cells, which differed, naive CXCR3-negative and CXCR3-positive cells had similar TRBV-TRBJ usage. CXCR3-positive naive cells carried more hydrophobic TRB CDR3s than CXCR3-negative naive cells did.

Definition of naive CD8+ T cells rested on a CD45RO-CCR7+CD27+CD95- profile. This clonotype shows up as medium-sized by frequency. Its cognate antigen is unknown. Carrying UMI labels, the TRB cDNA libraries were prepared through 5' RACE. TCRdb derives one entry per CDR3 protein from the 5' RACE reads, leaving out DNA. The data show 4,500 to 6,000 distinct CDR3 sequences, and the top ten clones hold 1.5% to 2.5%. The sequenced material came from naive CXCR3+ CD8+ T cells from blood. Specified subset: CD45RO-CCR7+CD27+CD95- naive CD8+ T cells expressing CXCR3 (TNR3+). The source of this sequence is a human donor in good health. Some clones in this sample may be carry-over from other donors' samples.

This chain's CDR3 is CASSGVTGELFF. This sequence joins TRBV9 and TRBJ2-2. The CDR3 covers 12 residues. Germline assignment: CDR1 SGDLS and CDR2 YYNGEE.